The T cell receptor beta chain described here comes from a study of Ad26.COV2.S vaccination and SARS-CoV-2 variants. The treatment here: 15 to 20 received Ad26.COV2.S at low or high dose, single or two shots; about 5 received placebo; per-sample allocation not given. Repertoires come from day 63 after the first vaccine or placebo injection. This clone was observed once. TCRdb keeps only in-frame clones here, not all; method: immunoSEQ multiplex PCR. Among some 390,000 clones listed, approximately 90% were seen once. The CDR3 runs 14 residues. The sequences come from peripheral blood, collected in a trial of Ad26.COV2.S vaccine versus placebo. The chain uses TRBV21-1 and TRBJ1-1. TRBV21-1 is deemed a pseudogene. This clonotype was obtained from a person aged 18 to 59 who received the Ad26.COV2.S COVID-19 vaccine or a placebo. The CDR3 DNA sequence: TGTGCCAGCAGCGAGGGGGGGATGAACACTGAAGCTTTCTTT. This translates into CASSEGGMNTEAFF.